One sample yielded the 6 T cell receptor beta chains listed below, sequenced in a study of identical twins. TCRdb reprocessed the 5' RACE reads via MiXCR and lists one record per CDR3 protein. The repertoire holds 500,000 to 600,000 distinct CDR3 sequences, with roughly a fifth as singletons. These data were likewise used in another study, on T cells expressing NK-cell markers.

Sequenced material: CD4+ T cells sorted from blood. The receptors derive from a woman younger than 35 in good health.

CDR3 amino acids: CAWTAGEIDEQFF. The CDR3, as DNA: TGTGCCTGGACCGCGGGAGAAATCGATGAGCAGTTCTTC. This sequence joins TRBV30 and TRBJ2-1; TRBD2 aligns across 7 bases. With V trimmed by 4 bases and J by 8 bases, 8 bases remained unmatched. Per the germline V gene, CDR1 is GTSNPN and CDR2 is SVGIG (reference sequence). CDR3 length: 13 amino acids.

This clonotype was seen a handful of times. The chain joins TRBV12-3 or TRBV12-4 to TRBJ2-3, with a weak D call TRBD2 (5 bases). The ends were cut back, 5 bases at V and 2 bases at J, with 20 bases in the middle. The CDR3 has 17 amino acids. CDR3 coding DNA: TGTGCCAGCAGTCCGTCCGGCCAGGAGGAACCCACAGATACGCAGTATTTT. Protein: CASSPSGQEEPTDTQYF.

The chain employs TRBV5-4 and TRBJ2-7; D gene ambiguous. V dropped 1 base and J dropped 6 bases, with 17 bases sitting between them. This CDR3 spans 15 amino acids. Germline CDR1 and CDR2: SGHNT and YYREEE (reference sequence). This CDR3 reads CASSLSVDQTTEQYF. CDR3 nucleotide sequence: TGTGCCAGCAGCTTGTCGGTGGATCAAACTACCGAGCAGTACTTC.

The rearrangement uses TRBV28 and TRBJ2-3, with 12 bases that match TRBD2. V was pared by 4 bases and J by 3 bases, with 2 bases of the junction left unmatched. CDR3 length equals 15 residues. Germline lookup yields CDR1 MDHEN and CDR2 SYDVKM. CDR3 nucleotide sequence: TGTGCCAGCAGTTGGACTAGCGGGGCGACAGATACGCAGTATTTT. Protein: CASSWTSGATDTQYF.

The V gene is TRBV7-9, the J gene TRBJ2-7; no clear D gene. The length of the CDR3 is 14 residues. Per the germline V gene, CDR1 is SEHNR and CDR2 is FQNEAQ (reference sequence). The V end lost 5 bases, the J end lost 3 bases, and 14 bases lay between the germline ends. CDR3 protein: CASSEKNRDYEQYF. CDR3 in DNA: TGTGCCAGCAGCGAGAAGAACAGAGACTACGAGCAGTACTTC.

This clonotype was recorded a few times. The rearrangement joins TRBV5-1 to TRBJ2-7; tentative D call: TRBD1 (5 bases). This CDR3 is built from 15 residues. The germline CDR1 and CDR2 sequences are SGHRS and YFSETQ. Trimming pared 4 bases from V and 3 bases from J, leaving 17 bases between. The CDR3 spells CASSQGHEVGYEQYF. The CDR3 DNA follows: TGCGCCAGCAGCCAGGGCCATGAAGTAGGCTACGAGCAGTACTTC. The entire variable domain, with the rest obtained from reference TRBV5-1 and TRBJ2-7, is as follows: KAGVTQTPRYLIKTRGQQVTLSCSPISGHRSVSWYQQTPGQGLQFLFEYFSETQRNKGNFPGRFSGRQFSNSRSEMNVSTLELGDSALYLCASSQGHEVGYEQYFGPGTRLTVT.